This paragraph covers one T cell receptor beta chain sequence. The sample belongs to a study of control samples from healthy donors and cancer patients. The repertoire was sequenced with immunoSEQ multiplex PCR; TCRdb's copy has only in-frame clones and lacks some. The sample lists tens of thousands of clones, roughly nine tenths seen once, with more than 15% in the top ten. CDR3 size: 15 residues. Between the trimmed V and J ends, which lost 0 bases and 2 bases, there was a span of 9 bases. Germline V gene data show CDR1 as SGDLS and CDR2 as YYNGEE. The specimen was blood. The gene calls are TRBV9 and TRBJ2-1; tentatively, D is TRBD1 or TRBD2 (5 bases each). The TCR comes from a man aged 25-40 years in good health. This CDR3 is CASSVGDVAYNEQFF. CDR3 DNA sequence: TGTGCCAGCAGCGTAGGGGACGTCGCCTACAATGAGCAGTTCTTC. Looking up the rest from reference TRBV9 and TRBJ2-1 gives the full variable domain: DSGVTQTPKHLITATGQRVTLRCSPRSGDLSVYWYQQSLDQGLQFLIQYYNGEERAKGNILERFSAQQFPDLHSELNLSSLELGDSALYFCASSVGDVAYNEQFFGPGTRLTVL.